The 24 T cell receptor beta chains below all came from one sample that was sequenced in a study of cytomegalovirus exposure and HLA in healthy donors. Use of 60 Vbeta and 13 Jbeta primers characterized the PCR. Only in-frame clones appear in the TCRdb table, and some are missing; sequencing was by immunoSEQ multiplex PCR. The sample yields 65,000 to 75,000 clones, 65% to 70% seen once. The sample consisted of PBMCs. Receptors originate from a woman aged 25 to 39 in good health and CMV-seronegative.

The rearrangement uses TRBV7-6 and TRBJ2-2; D ambiguous. CDR1 SGHVS and CDR2 FNYEAQ come from the germline V gene. V was trimmed by 4 bases and J by 7 bases, leaving 7 bases between them. The CDR3 has 12 amino acids. CDR3 nucleotides: TGTGCCAGCAGCTACGCGAACGGGGAGCTGTTTTTT. Amino acid sequence: CASSYANGELFF.

Only one count was recorded for this clone. V and J are TRBV18 and TRBJ1-2; TRBD1 might be the D (5 bases). With 2 bases removed from V and 6 bases from J, the gap between germline ends came to 10 bases. The CDR3 loop spans 13 amino acids. Germline CDR1 is KGHSH and CDR2 is LQKENI. In DNA form, the CDR3 reads TGTGCCAGCTCACCATGGGGCCTCGATGGCTACACCTTC. This gives the protein CASSPWGLDGYTF.

The rearrangement links TRBV29-1 to TRBJ1-1; D might be TRBD1 (5 bases). This CDR3 is built from 12 residues. Between the trimmed V and J ends, which lost 4 bases and 4 bases, there was a span of 10 bases. Looked up from germline, CDR1 is SQVTM and CDR2 is ANQGSEA. The CDR3, as DNA: TGCAGCGTTGGACAGTTGAGCACTGAAGCTTTCTTT. Translated, it gives CSVGQLSTEAFF.

By sample fraction, this clone is medium-sized. The chain joins TRBV5-6 to TRBJ1-3; D ambiguous. The CDR3 sequence is 12 residues long. Per the germline V gene, CDR1 is SGHDT and CDR2 is YYEEEE. V gave up 1 base and J gave up 4 bases, with 3 bases separating them. The CDR3 sequence: CASSLTGNTIYF. Here the CDR3 DNA reads TGTGCCAGCAGCTTGACAGGAAACACCATATATTTT.

This clone was detected only a few times. V is TRBV10-3 and J is TRBJ2-7, with TRBD1 matching over 8 bases. CDR3 size: 15 residues. Losses at the gene ends were 7 bases for V and 2 bases for J; bases not matched to a gene: 10. Germline V gene data show CDR1 as ENHRY and CDR2 as SYGVKD. DNA for the CDR3: TGTGCCATCAATTCAGGGGGCGTAAGTACCTACGAGCAGTACTTC. It translates to CAINSGGVSTYEQYF.

The chain couples TRBV7-2 to TRBJ2-1, with D possibly TRBD2 on 5 matching bases. Germline lookup yields CDR1 SGHTA and CDR2 FQGNSA. V was clipped by 5 bases and J by 9 bases, with 11 bases between them. The CDR3 is 12 residues long. In nucleotides, the CDR3 is TGTGCCAGCAGCCCCGTCCGGGGTGAGCAGTTCTTC. Its translation is CASSPVRGEQFF.

This clone was detected only once. The chain employs TRBV5-1 and TRBJ1-3; a possible D gene is TRBD1 (6 bases). CDR1 and CDR2 (germline): SGHRS, YFSETQ. V was shortened by 4 bases and J by 0 bases, with 17 bases between the two germline ends. The length of the CDR3 is 17 residues. CDR3 region: CASSRYSTGNSGNTIYF. The CDR3 DNA follows: TGCGCCAGCAGCCGTTATAGTACAGGGAACTCTGGAAACACCATATATTTT.

The V and J genes are TRBV7-8 and TRBJ1-6; weak D call: TRBD1 (6 bases). There are 15 residues in the CDR3. Trimming shortened V by 5 bases and J by 7 bases, and 15 bases separated the two germline ends. CDR1 is SGHVS and CDR2 is FQNEAQ in the germline V gene. CDR3 bases: TGTGCCAGCAGCCTGAGGGGGGGGAGAAATTCACCCCTCCACTTT. This sequence encodes CASSLRGGRNSPLHF. Full variable domain (rest looked up from reference TRBV7-8 and TRBJ1-6): GAGVSQSPRYKVAKRGQDVALRCDPISGHVSLFWYQQALGQGPEFLTYFQNEAQLDKSGLPSDRFFAERPEGSVSTLKIQRTQQEDSAVYLCASSLRGGRNSPLHFGNGTRLTVT.

In regard to this clone: At one boundary the junction diverges from the germline segment, which might be a read error. The chain combines TRBV6-5 with TRBJ2-7, with 10 bases matching TRBD1. This CDR3 comprises 14 residues. Germline lookup yields CDR1 MNHEY and CDR2 SVGAGI. As DNA, the CDR3 is TGTGCCATCAGTGGTGACAGGGGGCGGAACGAGCAGTACTTC. Protein: CAISGDRGRNEQYF.

This sequence joins TRBV7-3 and TRBJ2-5; 11 positions match TRBD2. The CDR3 is 16 amino acids. From germline, CDR1 is SGHTA and CDR2 FQGTGA. Trimming cost V 5 bases and J 4 bases; bases outside gene matches: 9. CDR3 coding DNA: TGTGCCAGCAGCCCACAAACTAGCGGGGGTGGAGAGACCCAGTACTTC. Residues: CASSPQTSGGGETQYF.

The chain has TRBV6-5 and TRBJ2-1; TRBD2 matches at 7 bases. Germline V CDR1 and CDR2: MNHEY, SVGAGI. CDR3 length: 15 amino acids. With 8 bases clipped from V and 7 bases from J, the junction kept 14 bases outside the gene matches. The CDR3 spells CASCGGGGAANEQFF. CDR3 DNA sequence: TGTGCCAGCTGTGGGGGGGGAGGAGCGGCTAATGAGCAGTTCTTC.

The chain combines TRBV5-1 with TRBJ1-3; a possible D gene is TRBD1 (6 bases). The germline CDR1 and CDR2 sequences are SGHRS and YFSETQ. Trimming cost V 0 bases and J 4 bases, with 11 bases left between them. This CDR3 comprises 15 residues. The DNA of the CDR3 is TGCGCCAGCAGCTTGGCCCCGACAGGCGGAAACACCATATATTTT. Its protein product is CASSLAPTGGNTIYF.

This clone was seen more than once but under ten times. The rearrangement joins TRBV6-6 to TRBJ1-2; possibly TRBD1 for D (6 bases). Looked up from germline, CDR1 is MNHNY and CDR2 is SVGAGI (reference sequence). Trimming shortened V by 2 bases and J by 4 bases, and 14 bases separated the two germline ends. This CDR3 region has 15 residues. CDR3 sequence reads: CASSYGGRGTYGYTF. The CDR3 bases are TGTGCCAGCAGTTACGGCGGCAGGGGAACCTATGGCTACACCTTC.

This chain uses TRBV6-6 with TRBJ1-5; 8 nucleotides align to TRBD1. Germline CDR1 MNHNY, CDR2 SVGAGI (reference sequence). There are 14 residues in the CDR3. The trim removed 6 bases at V and 2 bases at J, leaving 3 bases unmatched. The CDR3: CASSPTGGNQPQHF. The CDR3 nucleotides are TGTGCCAGCAGCCCGACAGGGGGCAATCAGCCCCAGCATTTT.

This rearrangement joins TRBV25-1 to TRBJ1-6; 8 bases line up with TRBD1. The CDR3 covers 15 residues. The J segment lost 6 bases and the V segment lost 2 bases, leaving 3 bases of the junction unmatched. Per the germline V gene, CDR1 is MGHDK and CDR2 is SYGVNS. The CDR3 coding sequence is TGTGCCAGCAGTGAACCCAGGGGGCCTAATTCACCCCTCCACTTT. Translation: CASSEPRGPNSPLHF.

This sequence joins TRBV28 and TRBJ2-3; the D gene is possibly TRBD2 (7 bases). The CDR3 length is 15 residues. Germline values: CDR1 MDHEN, CDR2 SYDVKM. V lost 5 bases to trimming and J lost 6 bases, with 18 bases between them. The CDR3 region is CASSNGGGGGDTQYF. CDR3 coding DNA: TGTGCCAGCAGTAATGGAGGGGGGGGCGGGGATACGCAGTATTTT.

V gene TRBV6-6 combines with J gene TRBJ2-5; no definite D call. Trimming took 8 bases from V and 6 from J, leaving 13 bases between them. This CDR3 has 12 residues. CDR1 is MNHNY and CDR2 is SVGAGI in the germline V gene (reference sequence). The CDR3 bases are TGTGCCAGCGCAATCTATGATAAGACCCAGTACTTC. Residues: CASAIYDKTQYF.

This rearrangement joins TRBV19 to TRBJ2-5; 7 bases are a match to TRBD2. The CDR3 runs to 16 residues. Germline V gene data show CDR1 as LNHDA and CDR2 as SQIVND (reference sequence). V lost 3 bases and J lost 0; bases outside the gene matches: 7. CDR3 protein: CASSISTSRYQETQYF. The CDR3 DNA follows: TGTGCCAGTAGTATCTCGACTAGCCGGTACCAAGAGACCCAGTACTTC.

The chain uses TRBV10-3 and TRBJ1-1; maybe TRBD1 (6 bases). Germline V gene sequence: CDR1 ENHRY, CDR2 SYGVKD. V lost 4 bases and J lost 1, with 10 bases in between. This CDR3 region has 14 residues. The CDR3 DNA sequence: TGTGCCATCAGTGGTATACAGGGGAACACTGAAGCTTTCTTT. The encoded protein is CAISGIQGNTEAFF.

V usage is TRBV11-3 and J usage is TRBJ2-1, with TRBD2 identical over 7 bases. J lost 0 bases, V lost 1 base, and 0 bases had no gene match. This CDR3 has 15 amino acids. The germline V gene encodes CDR1 SGHNT and CDR2 YENEEA. The CDR3 is CASSLGLASYNEQFF. DNA of the CDR3: TGTGCCAGCAGCTTAGGACTAGCCTCCTACAATGAGCAGTTCTTC.

V gene TRBV18 combines with J gene TRBJ1-2; 9 positions agree with TRBD1. This CDR3 spans 18 amino acids. Germline V gene data show CDR1 as KGHSH and CDR2 as LQKENI. With 3 bases clipped from V and 6 bases from J, the junction kept 17 bases outside the gene matches. The CDR3 region has the DNA TGTGCCAGCTCACCCAACAGAGGAGCGACAGGGGGTAGGGATGGCTACACCTTC. It is translated as CASSPNRGATGGRDGYTF.

This clone was seen a handful of times. The rearrangement joins TRBV7-2 to TRBJ1-2, with TRBD1 matching over 7 bases. The trim removed 4 bases at V and 6 bases at J, leaving 8 bases unmatched. Germline V CDR1 and CDR2: SGHTA, FQGNSA. The length of the CDR3 is 14 residues. The CDR3 loop reads CASSSLTGPNGYTF. CDR3 nucleotide sequence: TGTGCCAGCAGCTCCCTGACAGGGCCGAATGGCTACACCTTC.

CDR3 sequence reads: CASSQPKGAGGSDTQYF. The CDR3 DNA reads as TGCGCCAGCAGCCAACCTAAAGGGGCGGGGGGTTCAGATACGCAGTATTTT. The V call is TRBV4-1, the J call TRBJ2-3, with TRBD2 identical over 8 bases. Germline V lookup: CDR1 MGHRA, CDR2 YSYEKL. V shed 2 bases, J shed 4 bases, and the junction held 11 bases outside the gene matches. The CDR3 loop spans 17 amino acids.

The rearrangement joins TRBV7-2 to TRBJ2-5; a possible D gene is TRBD1 (6 bases). The length of the CDR3 is 15 residues. V lost 5 bases, J lost 4 bases, and 17 bases lay in between. CDR1 and CDR2 from the germline V gene are SGHTA and FQGNSA. CDR3 amino acids: CASSHRQVVRETQYF. CDR3 DNA sequence: TGTGCCAGCAGCCACCGACAGGTGGTTCGAGAGACCCAGTACTTC.